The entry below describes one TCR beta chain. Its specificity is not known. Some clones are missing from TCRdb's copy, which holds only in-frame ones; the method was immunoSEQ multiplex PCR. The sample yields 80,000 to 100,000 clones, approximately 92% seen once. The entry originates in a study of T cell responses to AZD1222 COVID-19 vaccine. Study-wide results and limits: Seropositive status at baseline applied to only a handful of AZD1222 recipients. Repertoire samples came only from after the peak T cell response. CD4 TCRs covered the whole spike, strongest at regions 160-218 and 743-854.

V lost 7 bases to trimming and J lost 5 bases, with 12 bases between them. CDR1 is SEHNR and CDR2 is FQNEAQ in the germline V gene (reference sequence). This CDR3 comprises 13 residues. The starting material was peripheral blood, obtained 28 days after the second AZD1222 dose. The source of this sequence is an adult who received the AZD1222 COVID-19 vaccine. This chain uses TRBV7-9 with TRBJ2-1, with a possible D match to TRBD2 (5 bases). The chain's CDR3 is CASNAGRHNEQFF. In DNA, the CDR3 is TGTGCCAGCAACGCTGGGAGACACAATGAGCAGTTCTTC.